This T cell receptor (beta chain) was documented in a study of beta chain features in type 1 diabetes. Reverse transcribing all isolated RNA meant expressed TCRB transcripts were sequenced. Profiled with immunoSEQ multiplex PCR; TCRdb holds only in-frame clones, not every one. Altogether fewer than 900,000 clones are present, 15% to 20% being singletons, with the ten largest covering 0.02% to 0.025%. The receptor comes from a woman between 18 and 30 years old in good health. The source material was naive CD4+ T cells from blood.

The CDR3 loop is CASSEIPGSYEQYF. The CDR3 region has the DNA TGTGCCAGCAGTGAAATCCCCGGGTCCTACGAGCAGTACTTC. V usage is TRBV6-1 and J usage is TRBJ2-7, with unresolved D. Looked up from germline, CDR1 is MNHNS and CDR2 is SASEGT. The CDR3 loop spans 14 amino acids. Trimming pared 2 bases from V and 1 base from J, leaving 9 bases between.